Listed here is a single T cell receptor (beta chain). The antigen this receptor binds is unknown. One base away there is no much larger clone; base qualities are not given. The germline V end is reduced by 5 bases and the J end by 3 bases; junction bases left unmatched: 7. The CDR1 and CDR2 encoded by the germline V gene are SGHAT and FQNNGV. There are 15 amino acids in the CDR3, from cysteine to phenylalanine inclusive. Only the CDR3 part of the read is kept: 45 bases, read in frame from the first base. The data belong to a study of blood T cell repertoires in COVID-19 (dated by TCRdb to about 2020). Looking at the study overall: Collaborator samples came from the United States, Italy and Spain and covered acute and convalescent phases of COVID-19. The material from the prospective study consisted of cDNA or gDNA derived from T cells, B-cell-depleted T cells, or PBMCs. The dataset comprised deeply sampled blood TCRbeta repertoires from subjects exposed to, actively infected with, or recovered from COVID-19. The repertoires were released in a freely available public database meant as a resource for research on the immune response to SARS-CoV-2. The samples were drawn from the first 160 participants of the ongoing ImmuneRACE study and from 1,254 subjects provided by 6 global collaborators. Sample metadata almost always included a de-identified subject ID, COVID-19 status, age in years and sex. Where HLA class I and class II types were available, the types were taken from metadata supplied by the sample provider, not from assay-based typing.

TCRbeta CDR3 regions were amplified from genomic DNA using the immunoSEQ Assay, a bias-controlled multiplex PCR. Concerning the study's data processing: Within the assay, amplification of reference gene primers was used to estimate how many nucleated cells each sample contained. To quantify the absolute abundance of each unique TCRbeta CDR3 rearrangement, sequence reads were collapsed and filtered. For each sample, productive Simpson clonality was calculated as the square root of Simpson's diversity index across productive rearrangements. What TCRdb holds here is the immuneACCESS table cut down to in-frame rearrangements. Part of the clones is not present; checked against another copy, under half of the missing clones reflect an unresolved V gene, and the others are unexplained. V and J calls and clone size are given by that table; D and trimming were obtained from the DNA. The sample yields fewer than 200,000 clones; about four fifths were counted once. The ten largest clonotypes hold less than 4% of the sample.

In the prospective study, participants were about 18 to 95 years old, resided in 20 to 30 geographic areas of the United States, and were enrolled through a virtual design. In the prospective study, cohorts were assigned on the basis of participant-reported clinical history obtained from a screening survey and a study questionnaire. Mobile phlebotomists in the prospective study collected whole blood, serum and a nasopharyngeal or oropharyngeal swab from every participant. Over a roughly 2-month period, participants in the prospective study had the option of providing additional blood draws and questionnaires. Before DNA extraction, prospective study blood samples were shipped either frozen or at room temperature. Beyond this particular receptor, the publication reports: Clinical and demographic metadata were provided uncurated, with the amount varying by source and participant.

Recombination linked TRBV11-2 to TRBJ2-7, and 10 bases in between align with TRBD1. Material for sequencing was PBMCs or T cells enriched from blood (not recorded which). This TCR derives from a woman aged 45-60 years in a cohort exposed to, infected with or recovered from COVID-19 (not recorded which). This receptor has the CDR3 CASSPGTGDYYEQYF. The DNA is TGTGCCAGCAGCCCCGGGACAGGGGATTACTACGAGCAGTACTTC.